Shown below are 17 T cell receptor beta chains from a single sample sequenced in a study of shared clonotypes between healthy human individuals. Naive CD8 cells comprised CD45RO-negative, CCR7-positively selected cells, excluding terminally differentiated effector memory CD45RA+ cells. Profiled with immunoSEQ multiplex PCR; TCRdb holds only in-frame clones, not every one. The sample yields some 2 million clones, approximately 94% seen once. Material for sequencing was naive CD8+ T cells sorted from blood. The receptors derive from a man between 18 and 29 years old in good health.

The chain carries TRBV2 and TRBJ2-3, with D maybe TRBD1 (6 bases). V was cut by 6 bases and J by 5 bases, with 12 bases left in between. Germline assignment: CDR1 SNHLY and CDR2 FYNNEI. CDR3 size: 13 residues. CDR3 coding DNA: TGTGCCAGCAGGGCAGGGGTTGGAGATACGCAGTATTTT. Amino acids: CASRAGVGDTQYF.

V and J are TRBV7-9 and TRBJ2-2; TRBD1 aligns across 7 bases. The CDR3 runs 15 residues. Germline trimming cut 3 bases from V and 5 bases from J; bases unmatched to any gene: 6. Per the germline V gene, CDR1 is SEHNR and CDR2 is FQNEAQ (reference sequence). This CDR3 reads CASSFRDSPTGELFF. The CDR3 coding sequence is TGTGCCAGCAGCTTCAGGGACAGCCCAACCGGGGAGCTGTTTTTT.

The chain recombines TRBV28 with TRBJ1-1, with D possibly TRBD1 on 6 matching bases. The CDR3 spans 15 residues. The germline V gene encodes CDR1 MDHEN and CDR2 SYDVKM. Trimming took 5 bases from V and 1 from J, leaving 14 bases between them. The CDR3 protein is CASSPYREKNTEAFF. In DNA form, the CDR3 reads TGTGCCAGCAGTCCTTACAGGGAAAAGAACACTGAAGCTTTCTTT.

The chain is built from TRBV19 and TRBJ2-1, with 11 bases that match TRBD1. Trimming at V came to 3 bases and at J to 6 bases, leaving 4 bases not matched to a gene. CDR1 and CDR2 from the germline V gene are LNHDA and SQIVND (reference sequence). CDR3 length: 15 residues. CDR3 in DNA: TGTGCCAGTAGTATCCTCGGGACAGGGGGCAATGAGCAGTTCTTC. Its protein product is CASSILGTGGNEQFF.

The chain links TRBV7-9 to TRBJ2-2; 10 positions agree with TRBD1. Germline V lookup: CDR1 SEHNR, CDR2 FQNEAQ (reference sequence). The J segment lost 6 bases and the V segment lost 1 base, leaving 11 bases of the junction unmatched. The CDR3 is 18 residues long. For the CDR3, the DNA is TGTGCCAGCAGCTTAGGAGAAAACCGGGACAGGGGCGCCGGGGAGCTGTTTTTT. Residues: CASSLGENRDRGAGELFF.

The gene calls are TRBV15 and TRBJ2-5; the D gene is possibly TRBD2 (5 bases). Germline CDR1 and CDR2: LNHNV and YYDKDF (reference sequence). Trimming took 1 base from V and 5 from J, leaving 26 bases between them. The CDR3 loop spans 19 amino acids. The CDR3 DNA reads as TGTGCCACCAGCAGAGTGGGAGCGGCCTTATGGGGTAGCCAGGAGACCCAGTACTTC. Translating it yields CATSRVGAALWGSQETQYF.

The rearrangement uses TRBV4-1 and TRBJ2-7; TRBD1 aligns across 8 bases. Germline assignment: CDR1 MGHRA and CDR2 YSYEKL. Trimming took 1 base from V and 5 from J; bases not matched to a gene: 10. The CDR3 covers 16 residues. CDR3 DNA: TGCGCCAGCAGCCAAGTAGGCCCAGGGGGCAAGGACGAGCAGTACTTC. Protein product: CASSQVGPGGKDEQYF.

The chain has TRBV2 and TRBJ2-7, with TRBD2 identical over 9 bases. V dropped 7 bases and J dropped 2; count of bases not matched to a gene: 3. The CDR3 has 13 residues. Germline loops: CDR1 SNHLY, CDR2 FYNNEI. DNA for the CDR3: TGTGCCAGCACTCGCGGGGGGGCCTACGAGCAGTACTTC. This translates into CASTRGGAYEQYF.

The V gene is TRBV10-3, the J gene TRBJ2-3; D might be TRBD1 or TRBD2, each matching 5 bases. Germline V gene sequence: CDR1 ENHRY, CDR2 SYGVKD. Trimming cost V 3 bases and J 4 bases, with 17 bases left between them. This CDR3 is built from 16 residues. The chain's CDR3 is CAISDLPGPGADTQYF. CDR3 nucleotide sequence: TGTGCCATCAGTGACCTTCCGGGACCTGGGGCAGATACGCAGTATTTT.

This clone appeared once. The J gene is TRBJ2-7, the V gene TRBV4-1, with D tentatively TRBD2 (5 bases). This CDR3 is built from 15 residues. The V end was cut by 4 bases, the J end by 5 bases, with 18 bases between. Germline CDR1 and CDR2: MGHRA and YSYEKL. CDR3 in amino acids: CASSPAVGVENEQYF. The DNA for the CDR3 is TGCGCCAGCAGCCCTGCAGTCGGGGTCGAGAACGAGCAGTACTTC.

The chain links TRBV6-5 to TRBJ2-2; possible D gene TRBD1, 6 bases. V lost 0 bases, J lost 5 bases, and 10 bases lay in between. Per the germline V gene, CDR1 is MNHEY and CDR2 is SVGAGI. The CDR3 loop spans 15 amino acids. CDR3 DNA: TGTGCCAGCAGTTACTCGTTGGGGGCAACCGGGGAGCTGTTTTTT. Amino acids: CASSYSLGATGELFF.

CDR3 nucleotides: TGTGCCAGCAGTCCAGGGGACGAGTACACCGAGCAGTACTTC. This translates into CASSPGDEYTEQYF. The rearrangement joins TRBV6-5 to TRBJ2-7, with D possibly TRBD1 on 6 matching bases. Germline V lookup: CDR1 MNHEY, CDR2 SVGAGI. Trimming pared 5 bases from V and 6 bases from J, leaving 17 bases between. The CDR3 is 14 residues long.

This chain connects TRBV7-8 to TRBJ1-1; no definite D call. Trimming took off 5 bases at V and 2 bases at J, with 12 bases between the two ends. Germline V gene lookup returns CDR1 SGHVS and CDR2 FQNEAQ. CDR3 length equals 14 residues. The CDR3 region is CASSPPEGNTEAFF. CDR3 sequence (DNA): TGTGCCAGCAGCCCCCCCGAGGGTAACACTGAAGCTTTCTTT.

The J gene is TRBJ2-2, the V gene TRBV4-1; D is possibly TRBD2 (6 bases). The V end lost 5 bases, the J end lost 1 base, and 8 bases lay between the germline ends. The CDR3 runs to 14 residues. Germline V gives CDR1 MGHRA, CDR2 YSYEKL. CDR3 residues: CASSLAVNTGELFF. DNA for the CDR3: TGCGCCAGCAGCTTAGCGGTGAACACCGGGGAGCTGTTTTTT.

This chain uses TRBV9 with TRBJ1-2, with 7 bases aligning to TRBD1. The CDR3 consists of 14 residues. Germline V CDR1 and CDR2: SGDLS, YYNGEE. Germline trimming cut 4 bases from V and 4 bases from J; bases unmatched to any gene: 7. CDR3 sequence: CASSTSGQIYGYTF. CDR3 DNA: TGTGCCAGCAGCACCTCGGGACAGATCTATGGCTACACCTTC.

This rearrangement joins TRBV10-2 to TRBJ1-5, with D maybe TRBD1 (5 bases). The germline gives CDR1 WSHSY, CDR2 SAAADI. This CDR3 comprises 15 residues. The V end was cut by 0 bases, the J end by 6 bases, with 12 bases between. Here the CDR3 reads CASSESRAGFQPQHF. The CDR3 nucleotides are TGCGCCAGCAGTGAGTCGAGGGCAGGGTTTCAGCCCCAGCATTTT.

The rearrangement links TRBV4-1 to TRBJ2-5; 7 positions match TRBD2. Germline CDR1 and CDR2: MGHRA and YSYEKL. The CDR3 runs to 17 residues. Trimming removed 0 bases from V and 4 bases from J; junction bases left unmatched: 11. CDR3 residues: CASSQDVGGSEGETQYF. Written as DNA, the CDR3 is TGCGCCAGCAGCCAAGATGTAGGCGGGAGTGAGGGAGAGACCCAGTACTTC.